The 13 T cell receptor beta chains below come from one sample, sequenced in a study of cytomegalovirus exposure and HLA in healthy donors. The PCR made use of 60 Vbeta and 13 Jbeta primers. Generated by immunoSEQ multiplex PCR, the TCRdb table keeps only in-frame clones and is missing some. The table lists about 150,000 clones, 60% to 75% of them singletons, with 7% in the top ten. Sequencing was carried out using PBMCs. The source is a man aged 30 to 45 in good health and CMV-seronegative.

V gene TRBV9 combines with J gene TRBJ1-1, with TRBD1 matching over 7 bases. In germline, CDR1 is SGDLS, CDR2 YYNGEE. CDR3 length: 15 residues. Trimming at V came to 0 bases and at J to 6 bases, leaving 8 bases not matched to a gene. The CDR3 DNA reads TGTGCCAGCAGCGTAGGAGCAGGGGGAATACCTGAAGCTTTCTTT. This gives the protein CASSVGAGGIPEAFF. The full variable domain, rest sourced from reference TRBV9 and TRBJ1-1, is DSGVTQTPKHLITATGQRVTLRCSPRSGDLSVYWYQQSLDQGLQFLIQYYNGEERAKGNILERFSAQQFPDLHSELNLSSLELGDSALYFCASSVGAGGIPEAFFGQGTRLTVV.

This chain joins TRBV4-1 and TRBJ1-6, with TRBD1 matching 7 bases. The length of the CDR3 is 19 residues. Germline V gene data show CDR1 as MGHRA and CDR2 as YSYEKL. J was trimmed by 0 bases and V by 0 bases; bases with no gene match: 8. CDR3 sequence: CASSQDWGRGISYNSPLHF. The CDR3 bases are TGCGCCAGCAGCCAAGATTGGGGCAGGGGGATCTCCTATAATTCACCCCTCCACTTT.

The V call is TRBV10-3, the J call TRBJ2-1; a weak D match, TRBD2 (6 bases). Trimming stripped 0 bases from V and 5 bases from J, with 11 bases between. Germline lookup yields CDR1 ENHRY and CDR2 SYGVKD. The CDR3 consists of 15 residues. As DNA, the CDR3 is TGTGCCATCAGTGAGTCGCAGGGAGGTAACAATGAGCAGTTCTTC. Its translation is CAISESQGGNNEQFF.

The table lists this clone with a count of one. The chain carries TRBV7-2 and TRBJ2-6, with unresolved D. Germline loops: CDR1 SGHTA, CDR2 FQGNSA. The V end was cut by 9 bases, the J end by 0 bases, with 12 bases between. The CDR3 has 15 residues. CDR3 DNA sequence: TGTGCCAGTCAAACAGCTAACTCTGGGGCCAACGTCCTGACTTTC. Protein product: CASQTANSGANVLTF.

The rearrangement uses TRBV5-4 and TRBJ2-7; 13 bases line up with TRBD2. The CDR3 covers 17 residues. Per the germline V gene, CDR1 is SGHNT and CDR2 is YYREEE (reference sequence). The V segment lost 0 bases and the J segment 3 bases; nucleotides outside the gene matches: 6. This chain's CDR3 is CASSLDFGLAGDYEQYF. For the CDR3, the DNA is TGTGCCAGCAGCTTGGACTTCGGACTAGCGGGGGACTACGAGCAGTACTTC.

This clone has only one observation. The chain couples TRBV9 to TRBJ2-2; TRBD2 agrees at 8 bases. Trimming at V came to 0 bases and at J to 2 bases, leaving 6 bases not matched to a gene. The CDR3 consists of 17 residues. CDR1 is SGDLS, CDR2 YYNGEE, per germline. DNA of the CDR3: TGTGCCAGCAGCGTAGGGCTACTAGCGGCCAACACCGGGGAGCTGTTTTTT. It encodes CASSVGLLAANTGELFF.

This clone was seen a handful of times. The V gene is TRBV30, the J gene TRBJ1-2, with 11 nucleotides matching TRBD1. Germline lookup yields CDR1 GTSNPN and CDR2 SVGIG (reference sequence). V shed 3 bases and J 7 bases; nucleotides not matched to a gene: 4. The CDR3 totals 13 residues. CDR3 region: CAWRDRGLGGYTF. CDR3 in DNA: TGTGCCTGGAGGGACAGGGGGCTCGGTGGCTACACCTTC.

The chain combines TRBV29-1 with TRBJ1-1; the D gene is possibly TRBD1 (6 bases). The germline V and J ends were trimmed by 7 bases and 0 bases, with 9 bases remaining between them. Germline-derived CDR1 and CDR2 are SQVTM and ANQGSEA. The CDR3 has 12 amino acids. CDR3 in DNA: TGCAGCGGGGACAACTTGAACACTGAAGCTTTCTTT. Its protein is CSGDNLNTEAFF.

The chain couples TRBV9 to TRBJ2-7, with TRBD2 identical over 10 bases. J lost 7 bases, V lost 6 bases, and 13 bases had no gene match. Germline assignment: CDR1 SGDLS and CDR2 YYNGEE. The CDR3 loop spans 15 amino acids. For the CDR3, the DNA is TGTGCCAGCACCCGGGAAGCGGGAGGGGTTGGGGAGCAGTACTTC. It specifies CASTREAGGVGEQYF.

This clone appeared a few times. The genes are TRBV21-1 and TRBJ1-2. TRBV21-1 is listed as a pseudogene. This CDR3 has 16 amino acids. The CDR3, as DNA: TGTGCCAGCAGCAATAGCGTCGTTGAAAAGGACTATGGCTACACCTTC. Its translation: CASSNSVVEKDYGYTF.

A few counts support this clone. The chain has TRBV6-1 and TRBJ2-3; D ambiguous. The CDR3 is made up of 13 amino acids. Per germline, CDR1 MNHNS and CDR2 SASEGT. Trimming took 1 base from V and 8 from J, leaving 10 bases between them. The CDR3 DNA reads TGTGCCAGCAGTGAAGGAACAGCCGGTACGCAGTATTTT. This encodes CASSEGTAGTQYF.

The chain combines TRBV6-1 with TRBJ1-3, with D unresolved. The CDR3 totals 13 residues. Germline loops: CDR1 MNHNS, CDR2 SASEGT. The V end lost 3 bases, the J end lost 4 bases, and 7 bases lay between the germline ends. The CDR3 here is CASSDRYGNTIYF. CDR3 nucleotides: TGTGCCAGCAGTGACAGATACGGAAACACCATATATTTT.

This clone was detected a few times. The chain couples TRBV28 to TRBJ1-2; 7 positions agree with TRBD1. The germline V gene encodes CDR1 MDHEN and CDR2 SYDVKM. The CDR3 covers 15 residues. V was clipped by 2 bases and J by 4 bases; unmatched bases: 7. CDR3: CASSLGQVDLYGYTF. As DNA, the CDR3 is TGTGCCAGCAGTTTAGGACAGGTGGATCTCTATGGCTACACCTTC.